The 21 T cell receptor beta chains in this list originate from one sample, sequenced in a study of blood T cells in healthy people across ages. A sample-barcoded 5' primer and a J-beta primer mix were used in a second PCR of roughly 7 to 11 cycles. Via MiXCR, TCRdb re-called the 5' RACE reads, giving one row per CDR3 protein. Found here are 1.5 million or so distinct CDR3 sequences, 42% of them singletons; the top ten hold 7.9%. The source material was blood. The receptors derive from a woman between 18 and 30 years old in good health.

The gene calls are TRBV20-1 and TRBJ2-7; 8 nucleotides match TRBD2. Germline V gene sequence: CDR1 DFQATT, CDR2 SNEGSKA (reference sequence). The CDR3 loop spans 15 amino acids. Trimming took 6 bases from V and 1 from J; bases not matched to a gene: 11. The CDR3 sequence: CSASDPQRGSYEQYF. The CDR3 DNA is TGCAGTGCCTCCGACCCCCAGCGGGGGTCCTACGAGCAGTACTTC.

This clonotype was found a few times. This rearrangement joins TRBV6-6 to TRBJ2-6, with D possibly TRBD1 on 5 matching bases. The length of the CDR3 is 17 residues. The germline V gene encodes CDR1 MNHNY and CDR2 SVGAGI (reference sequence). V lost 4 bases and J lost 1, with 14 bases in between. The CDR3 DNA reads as TGTGCCAGCAGTTCTCGGCAGGGTTTGTCTGGGGCCAACGTCCTGACTTTC. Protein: CASSSRQGLSGANVLTF.

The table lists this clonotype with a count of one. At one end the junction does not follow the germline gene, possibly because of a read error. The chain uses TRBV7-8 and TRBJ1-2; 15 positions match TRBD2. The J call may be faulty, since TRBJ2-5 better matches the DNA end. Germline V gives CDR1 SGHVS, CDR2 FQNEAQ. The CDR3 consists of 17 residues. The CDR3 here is CASNLGTSGRMEETQYF. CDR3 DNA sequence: TGTGCCAGCAACTTAGGGACTAGCGGGAGGATGGAAGAGACCCAGTACTTC.

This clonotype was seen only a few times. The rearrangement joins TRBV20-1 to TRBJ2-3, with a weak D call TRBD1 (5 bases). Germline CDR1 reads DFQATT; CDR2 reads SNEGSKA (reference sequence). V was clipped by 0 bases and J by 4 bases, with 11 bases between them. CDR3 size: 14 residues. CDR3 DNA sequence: TGCAGTGCTAGAGATCCCAGGGTCCCAGATACGCAGTATTTT. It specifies CSARDPRVPDTQYF.

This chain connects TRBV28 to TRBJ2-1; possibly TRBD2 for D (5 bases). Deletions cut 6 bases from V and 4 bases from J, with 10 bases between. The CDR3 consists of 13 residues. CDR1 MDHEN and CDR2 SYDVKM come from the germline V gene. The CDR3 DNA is TGTGCCAGCAGAAATTCGGGGTACAATGAGCAGTTCTTC. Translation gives CASRNSGYNEQFF.

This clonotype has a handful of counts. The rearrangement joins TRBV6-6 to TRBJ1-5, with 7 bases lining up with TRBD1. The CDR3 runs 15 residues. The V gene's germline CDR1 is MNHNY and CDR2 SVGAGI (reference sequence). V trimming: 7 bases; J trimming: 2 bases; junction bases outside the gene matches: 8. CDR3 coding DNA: TGTGCCAGCACTTTACGAACAGGGGGCAATCAGCCCCAGCATTTT. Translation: CASTLRTGGNQPQHF.

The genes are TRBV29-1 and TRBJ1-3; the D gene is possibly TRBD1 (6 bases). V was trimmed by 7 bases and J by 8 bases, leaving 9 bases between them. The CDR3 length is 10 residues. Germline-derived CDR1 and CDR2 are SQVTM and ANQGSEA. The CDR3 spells CSAGEDTIYF. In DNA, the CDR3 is TGCAGCGCAGGGGAGGACACCATATATTTT.

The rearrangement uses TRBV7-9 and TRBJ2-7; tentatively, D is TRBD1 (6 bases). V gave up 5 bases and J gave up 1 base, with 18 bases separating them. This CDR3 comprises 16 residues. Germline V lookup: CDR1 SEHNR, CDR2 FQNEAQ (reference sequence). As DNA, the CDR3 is TGTGCCAGCAGCCAAACCAAGACAGGCTTTTCCTACGAGCAGTACTTC. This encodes CASSQTKTGFSYEQYF.

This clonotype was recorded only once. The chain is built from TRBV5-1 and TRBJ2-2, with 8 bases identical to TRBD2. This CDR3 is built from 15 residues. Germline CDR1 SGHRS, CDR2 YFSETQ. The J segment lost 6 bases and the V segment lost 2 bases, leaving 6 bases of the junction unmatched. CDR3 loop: CASSLAGVVAGELFF. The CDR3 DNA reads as TGCGCCAGCAGCTTAGCGGGGGTCGTCGCCGGGGAGCTGTTTTTT.

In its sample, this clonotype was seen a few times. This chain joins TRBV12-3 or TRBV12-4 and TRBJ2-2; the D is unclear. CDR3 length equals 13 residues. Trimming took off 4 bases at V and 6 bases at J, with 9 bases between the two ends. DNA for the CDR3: TGTGCCAGCAGTTCCCAAATATCCGGGGAGCTGTTTTTT. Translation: CASSSQISGELFF.

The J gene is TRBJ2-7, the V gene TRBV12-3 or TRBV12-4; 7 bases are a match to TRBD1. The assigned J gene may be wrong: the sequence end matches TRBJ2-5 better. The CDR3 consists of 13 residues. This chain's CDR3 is CASTGTEGETQYF. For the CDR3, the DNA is TGTGCCAGCACCGGGACAGAGGGGGAGACCCAGTACTTC.

CDR3 coding DNA: TGCAGCGTTGTAGGCCGAGCGGGTGGAAAACTGTTTTTT. Its translation: CSVVGRAGGKLFF. V and J are TRBV29-1 and TRBJ1-4; D unresolved. Germline assignment: CDR1 SQVTM and CDR2 ANQGSEA. Trimming cost V 4 bases and J 10 bases, with 16 bases left between them. The CDR3 runs to 13 residues.

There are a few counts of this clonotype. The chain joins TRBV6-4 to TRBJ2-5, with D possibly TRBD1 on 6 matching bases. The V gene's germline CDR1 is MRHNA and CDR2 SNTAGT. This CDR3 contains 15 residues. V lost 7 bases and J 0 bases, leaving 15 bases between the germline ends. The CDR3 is CASNKTDSYQETQYF. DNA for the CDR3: TGTGCCAGCAACAAAACGGACAGCTACCAAGAGACCCAGTACTTC.

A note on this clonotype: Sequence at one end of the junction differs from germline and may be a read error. In nucleotides, the CDR3 is TGTACCATCGGGGAACTGAACAGGGGCCTTACCTACGAGCAGTACTTC. Its protein is CTIGELNRGLTYEQYF. The V call is TRBV10-3, the J call TRBJ2-7; 7 bases match TRBD1. The CDR3 length is 16 residues. Germline loops: CDR1 ENHRY, CDR2 SYGVKD.

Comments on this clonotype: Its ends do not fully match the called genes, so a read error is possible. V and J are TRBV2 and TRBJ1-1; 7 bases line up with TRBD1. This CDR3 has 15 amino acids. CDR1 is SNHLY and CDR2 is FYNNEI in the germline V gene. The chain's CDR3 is CASTEQGNENTKAFF. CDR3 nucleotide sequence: TGTGCCAGCACTGAACAGGGGAACGAGAACACTAAAGCTTTCTTT.

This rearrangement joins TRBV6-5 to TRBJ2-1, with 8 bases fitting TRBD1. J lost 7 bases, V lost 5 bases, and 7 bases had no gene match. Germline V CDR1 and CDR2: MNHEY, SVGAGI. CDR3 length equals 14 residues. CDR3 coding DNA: TGTGCCAGCAGTGGACAGGGCATATCAAATGAGCAGTTCTTC. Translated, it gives CASSGQGISNEQFF.

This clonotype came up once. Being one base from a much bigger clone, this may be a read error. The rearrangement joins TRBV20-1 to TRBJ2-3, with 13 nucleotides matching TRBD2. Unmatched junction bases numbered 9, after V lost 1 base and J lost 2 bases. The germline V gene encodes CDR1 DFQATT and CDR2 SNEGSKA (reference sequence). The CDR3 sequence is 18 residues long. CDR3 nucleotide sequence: TGCAGTGCTAGAGGGTGGACTAGCGGGAGAGGGAACACAGATACGCAGTATTTT. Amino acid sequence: CSARGWTSGRGNTDTQYF.

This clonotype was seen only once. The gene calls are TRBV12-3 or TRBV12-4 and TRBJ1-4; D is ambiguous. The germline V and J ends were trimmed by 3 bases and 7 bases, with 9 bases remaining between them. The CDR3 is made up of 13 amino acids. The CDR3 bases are TGTGCCAGCAGTTTCCCGGGGAGTGAAAAACTGTTTTTT. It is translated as CASSFPGSEKLFF.

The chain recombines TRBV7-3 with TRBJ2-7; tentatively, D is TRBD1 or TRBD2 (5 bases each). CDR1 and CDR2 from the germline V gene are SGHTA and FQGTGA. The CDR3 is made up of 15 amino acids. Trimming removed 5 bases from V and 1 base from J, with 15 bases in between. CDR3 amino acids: CASSTGDQGSYEQYF. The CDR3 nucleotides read TGTGCCAGCAGCACCGGGGACCAAGGATCCTACGAGCAGTACTTC.

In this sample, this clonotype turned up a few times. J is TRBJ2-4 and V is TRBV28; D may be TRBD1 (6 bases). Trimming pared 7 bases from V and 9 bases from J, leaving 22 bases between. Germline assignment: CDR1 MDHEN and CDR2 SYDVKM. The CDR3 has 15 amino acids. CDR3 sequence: CASTPGQGILGIQYF. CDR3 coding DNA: TGTGCCAGCACCCCGGGCCAGGGGATTTTGGGCATTCAGTACTTC.

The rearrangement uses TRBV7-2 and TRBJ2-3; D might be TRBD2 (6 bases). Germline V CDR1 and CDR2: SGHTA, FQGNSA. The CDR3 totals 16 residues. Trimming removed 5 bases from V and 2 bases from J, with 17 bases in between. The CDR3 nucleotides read TGTGCCAGCAGCGCGCGACCCCGGGGGAACACAGATACGCAGTATTTT. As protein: CASSARPRGNTDTQYF.